The present T cell receptor (beta chain) was sequenced within a study of cytotoxic CD8 clonotypes in ibrutinib-treated CLL. Study-wide background: The subjects consisted of roughly 12 relapsed/refractory and 15 treatment-naive individuals, with roughly 17 IGHV unmutated. A mean of approximately 260,000 productive templates and about 88,000 productive rearrangements was obtained per sample. Study conclusions and caveats: Clonality grew at ibrutinib response; at progression, it decreased back toward baseline. Investigators sampled sustained-remission and progressing patients at differing times.

Clones were read by immunoSEQ multiplex PCR, and TCRdb kept only the in-frame ones, dropping some. The sample contains approximately 130,000 clones, around 80% of which appear only once. The CDR3 is 13 amino acids. The V and J ends lost 6 bases and 1 base respectively, with 9 bases between them. Germline CDR1 is SGHNT and CDR2 is YENEEA. As regards this clone: Its specificity is not known.

V usage is TRBV11-3 and J usage is TRBJ1-1, with TRBD1 as a possible D gene (6 bases). This TCR was sampled from a human donor with chronic lymphocytic leukemia. The specimen comprised PBMCs, sampled after 24 months of ibrutinib treatment. For the CDR3, the DNA is TGTGCCAGCAGTTCGGGACAGAACACTGAAGCTTTCTTT. Residues: CASSSGQNTEAFF.